This TCR beta chain was identified in a study of cytomegalovirus exposure and HLA in healthy donors (dated by TCRdb to 2015 to 2018). Some background on the complete study: An earlier analysis of a few hundred of the donors reported approximately 300 Gb of sequence data and about 120 million unique TCR beta sequences obtained from about 179 million T cells. In an earlier analysis of 500 to 650 of the donors, high-throughput TCR beta sequencing was used to judge whether each TCR beta V gene segment behaved as functional or pseudogenic. The number of donors typed differed by locus, with roughly 629-640 for A, B, C, DRB1 and DQB1, more than 500 for DQA1, approximately 580 for DPA1, and 450 to 480 for DPB1. A later analysis re-examined previously published TCR beta repertoires from 500 to 700 donors and added high-resolution HLA genotyping to investigate patterns of TCR occurrence. The study aimed to test whether signatures of past pathogen exposure could be identified by cataloging public T cell receptors. The later analysis used no new phenotypic data to find candidate immune exposures, relying instead on TCR beta sequences and their occurrence across donors. HLA typing covered class I and class II loci at four-digit resolution. All discovery cohort repertoires had been generated using a single sequencing platform. An early release covering roughly 580 HLA-typed donors comprised approximately 300 gigabases of sequencing data and some 79 million unique TCR sequences. The study combined high-throughput TCR immunosequencing, statistical association of individual TCRs with disease status, and machine learning to predict cytomegalovirus infection status. Genome-wide SNP genotypes for about 65% of the 666 donors were used in a later genetic analysis, which treated that subset as a discovery cohort. In addition to the first cohort of 500 to 850 subjects, a separate validation cohort of approximately 130 different subjects was used. Of the roughly 400 genotyped donors, around 81% fell in the genetic ancestry cluster associated with self-reported Caucasian donors. Alongside the repertoire data, information on donor age, sex, ethnicity and CMV serostatus was compiled. Across approximately 400 genotyped donors of the cohort, an average of approximately 240,000 unique TCR beta nucleotide sequences per donor were sequenced, and roughly a sixth of those sequences were non-productive. The T cell repertoires of 700 or so subjects were profiled by immunosequencing and related to cytomegalovirus serostatus. About five DR-DQ haplotypes were handled as single units for association and clustering because linkage in the cohort was strong. Points the paper makes about the study in general: While some public TCRs were present in many individuals, most TCR sequences turned up only very rarely across donors. The study gave a list of some 150 TCR beta chains associated with cytomegalovirus. Assigning TCR associations to individual alleles was difficult when HLA alleles, especially DR and DQ, strongly co-occurred. A later genetic analysis associated a missense DCLRE1C variant with V-gene and J-gene trimming of TCR beta chains, and an independent cohort replicated the association. Specific HLA alleles were associated with 16,951 TCR beta sequences at a false discovery rate of 0.05 in a later analysis. A later analysis found that most CMV-associated TCR beta chains appeared HLA-restricted, with HLA associations seemingly driven largely by CMV exposure. Because HLA typing was unavailable for some donors at each locus, only the typed subset was used in association tests. A few of the identified cytomegalovirus-associated TCR beta chains were confirmed in vitro to be specific for cytomegalovirus antigens. Some IMGT-functional V segments, including TRBV6-2 and TRBV6-3, could not be told apart with the 87-base-pair reads, so those segments were excluded. According to a later analysis, TCR association rates differed among HLA loci, with DRB1 alleles showing the most associated TCRs and HLA-C alleles showing the fewest. According to the authors, the approach could potentially be generalized to other disease states and immunological phenotypes. In both the original and validation cohorts, the classifier was reported to diagnose cytomegalovirus status with high specificity and sensitivity. Linkage disequilibrium might explain the correlated functional status among segregating V segments, but an unknown experimental factor could not be ruled out. In a later analysis, HLA-associated TCR beta chains were found to be more clonally expanded and to have lower generation probabilities than equally common non-associated chains. The cohort was sequenced for TCR beta chains only, and without alpha or paired-chain data the features that could be detected were limited. Roughly uniform sequencing depth across donors was assumed in presence/absence analyses, although this assumption may not hold. A further reported finding was that TCR beta sequences accurately predicted the HLA-A and HLA-B alleles for most subjects in the first cohort. Because counts were too low, about 18 rarely observed V segments, including chromosome 9 orphons, were left out of the earlier analysis of a few hundred of the donors. In a later analysis, several top co-occurrence clusters were reported to appear linked to parvovirus B19, influenza, CMV and Epstein-Barr virus. A cluster of highly shared sequence variants was judged likely to be a technical artifact of the sequencing pipeline. In an earlier analysis of 587 of the donors, most TCR beta V segments appeared in productive rearrangements about 87% or about 30% of the time, broadly matching IMGT annotations. For the cohort, immune exposure information was limited to CMV serostatus. A later genetic analysis reported fewer N-insertions in productive TCRs among donors in an Asian-associated ancestry cluster than the 666-donor mean.

The germline V gene yields MDHEN for CDR1 and SYDVKM for CDR2. The CDR3, cysteine through phenylalanine, is 14 amino acids long. CDR3 DNA only is kept here, 42 bases in frame from base 1. The germline ends are 14 bases apart after V is trimmed by 6 bases and J by 2 bases. Libraries came from the immunoSEQ multiplex PCR assay. The multiplex PCR relied on a mix of 60 forward primers for TCR Vbeta segments and 13 reverse primers for TCR Jbeta segments. The CDR3 region of rearranged TCR beta genes was amplified from genomic DNA by a multiplex PCR assay. The amplified TCR beta libraries were sequenced on the Illumina HiSeq System as 87-base-pair reads. The original pipeline was this. A later analysis counted about 76 million unique TCR beta chains across the 650 to 700 repertoires, and some 11 million of these chains were shared by at least two donors. Raw reads were error-corrected and collapsed into unique sequences by a nearest-neighbor algorithm in which closely related sequences were merged to remove PCR and sequencing errors. V, D and J gene segments were assigned by aligning CDR3 sequences to IMGT reference sequences. For a sequence to be retained, a match of at least six nucleotides to both a V gene segment and a J gene segment was required. Rearrangements were classified as productive when the CDR3 lacked stop codons and remained in frame with V and J, and all other rearrangements were classified as non-productive. CDR3 was defined according to IMGT convention as the region running from the second conserved V-encoded cysteine to the conserved J-encoded phenylalanine. The earlier analysis of about 530 of the donors excluded any sequence lacking an unambiguous match to a single V gene segment. In an earlier analysis of approximately 500 of the donors, a V segment was called functional when productive rearrangements were above 56.7%, and segregating when the standard deviation between donors exceeded 5%. A statistical classification framework was built to diagnose cytomegalovirus status from the catalog of TCR beta chain sequences. V and J gene assignment, in a later analysis, came from comparing TCR nucleotide sequences with IMGT/GENE-DB human TR gene sequences. In a later analysis, CDR3 sequences and most-parsimonious VDJ recombination scenarios were assigned using the TCRdist pipeline. In a later analysis, each TCR beta chain was defined by its CDR3 amino acid sequence together with its V-gene family, and reads lacking a unique V-gene family were excluded. In a later analysis, fewer than 650 highly shared, low-generation-probability nucleotide sequences were removed to address suspected cross-contamination and a sequencing artifact. In a later analysis, a clonal expansion index was calculated for each public chain from normalized within-repertoire ranks of inferred template counts. Generation probabilities in a later analysis came from a VDJ recombination model fitted to out-of-frame rearrangements, and those results were checked against IGoR. In a later analysis, TCR-TCR, TCR-HLA and TCR-CMV co-occurrence was scored with hypergeometric tests, and a repertoire-size bias correction was applied to TCR pairs. A later analysis estimated false discovery rates by permuting HLA or CMV assignments 20 times. In a later analysis, co-occurring TCRs were grouped using DBSCAN, with TCRdist sequence similarity added in when clustering inside HLA-allele-positive subsets. Repertoires with fewer than 30,000 or more than 120,000 public chains, plus five repertoires with anomalous nucleotide sharing, were excluded from co-occurrence clustering. TCRdb provides this immuneACCESS table in a form limited to in-frame rearrangements. Some clones are lacking; in checked studies, under half of them reflect an unresolved V gene, and why the rest are absent is not known. That table supplies the V and J calls and clone size; D and trimming were determined from the DNA. In this sample the table shows some 98,000 clones, approximately 80% of which occur a single time. Under 4.5% of the sample is in the top ten clones.

The cohort was made up of about 610 healthy bone marrow donors. At the time of sampling, all cohort members were nominally healthy, though unrecorded immune exposures were likely present. The donor tested CMV seropositive and was one of the 289 seropositive cohort members. Each donor provided a peripheral blood sample, and peripheral blood mononuclear cells were used for TCR beta sequencing. The Qiagen DNeasy Blood Extraction Kit was used to extract genomic DNA from the blood cell samples. This clone was seen once. The clone's antigen remains unknown. No much larger clone exists at a distance of one base, and base qualities are not known.

The sample was PBMCs. The sequence was collected from a female donor in good health and CMV-seropositive. Here the chain combines TRBV28 and TRBJ2-7; the D gene is perhaps TRBD1, from 6 matching bases. The DNA sequence is given as TGTGCCAGCAGCCGGGACACAGATACCTACGAGCAGTACTTC. It translates to CASSRDTDTYEQYF. Extended through the reference TRBV28 and TRBJ2-7 proteins, this CDR3 yields the full variable domain: DVKVTQSSRYLVKRTGEKVFLECVQDMDHENMFWYRQDPGLGLRLIYFSYDVKMKEKGDIPEGYSVSREKKERFSLILESASTNQTSMYLCASSRDTDTYEQYFGPGTRLTVT.